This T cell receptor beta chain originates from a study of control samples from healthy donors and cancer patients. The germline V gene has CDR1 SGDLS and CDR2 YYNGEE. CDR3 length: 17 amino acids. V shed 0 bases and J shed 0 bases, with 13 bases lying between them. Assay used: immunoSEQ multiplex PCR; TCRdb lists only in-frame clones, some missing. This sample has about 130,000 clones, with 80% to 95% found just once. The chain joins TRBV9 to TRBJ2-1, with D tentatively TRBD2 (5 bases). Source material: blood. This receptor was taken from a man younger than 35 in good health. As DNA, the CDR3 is TGTGCCAGCAGCGTAGAGCGAGGGTGGAGCTCCTACAATGAGCAGTTCTTC. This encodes CASSVERGWSSYNEQFF.